This is a list of T cell receptor beta chains from one sample in a study of T-cell memory formation after mild COVID-19. TCRdb reprocessed the 5' RACE reads with MiXCR, giving one entry per CDR3 protein. Of some 410,000 distinct CDR3 sequences listed, about a quarter are singletons. Sequencing was performed on PBMCs or a T cell subset sorted from them (not recorded which). The receptors originated from an adult woman who had mild COVID-19 (a few samples of this study predate the infection). Cell type and time point are not known. CDR3s include the opening cysteine and the closing phenylalanine or tryptophan. The D gene is left open where the match is weak. Expanded clones are given a class, and other clones once, few, many or no size at all.

d_gene: .; j_gene: TRBJ1-2; abundance: .; v_gene: TRBV20-1; CDR3aa: CSASGSNYGYTF; CDR3nt: TGCAGTGCTAGCGGCAGCAACTATGGCTACACCTTC
d_gene: .; j_gene: TRBJ2-1; abundance: few; v_gene: TRBV15; CDR3aa: CATSRDQGRGNEQFF; CDR3nt: TGTGCCACCAGCAGAGACCAGGGTCGCGGCAATGAGCAGTTCTTC
d_gene: .; j_gene: TRBJ1-4; abundance: few; v_gene: TRBV4-1; CDR3aa: CASSQVRQPRNEKLFF; CDR3nt: TGCGCCAGCAGCCAAGTTAGACAGCCCAGGAATGAAAAACTGTTTTTT
d_gene: TRBD1; j_gene: TRBJ1-5; abundance: few; v_gene: TRBV6-2/TRBV6-3; CDR3aa: CASSYRPGTGAQPQHF; CDR3nt: TGTGCCAGCAGTTACCGCCCCGGGACAGGGGCCCAGCCCCAGCATTTT
d_gene: .; j_gene: TRBJ2-2; abundance: few; v_gene: TRBV5-1; CDR3aa: CASSFTGRDLNTGELFF; CDR3nt: TGCGCCAGCAGCTTCACGGGCAGAGATTTGAACACCGGGGAGCTGTTTTTT
d_gene: .; j_gene: TRBJ2-6; abundance: few; v_gene: TRBV7-9; CDR3aa: CASSLGRAGANVLTF; CDR3nt: TGTGCCAGCAGCTTAGGCAGGGCTGGGGCCAACGTCCTGACTTTC
d_gene: .; j_gene: TRBJ2-7; abundance: few; v_gene: TRBV29-1; CDR3aa: CSVELYRDEQYF; CDR3nt: TGCAGCGTTGAACTTTACAGGGACGAGCAGTACTTC
d_gene: TRBD1; j_gene: TRBJ2-6; abundance: few; v_gene: TRBV5-1; CDR3aa: CASSPPAGTGRSGANVLTF; CDR3nt: TGCGCCAGCAGCCCTCCCGCCGGGACAGGGCGCTCTGGGGCCAACGTCCTGACTTTC
d_gene: .; j_gene: TRBJ2-1; abundance: .; v_gene: TRBV20-1; CDR3aa: CSAPASDEQFF; CDR3nt: TGCAGTGCGCCGGCTTCGGATGAGCAGTTCTTC
d_gene: TRBD2; j_gene: TRBJ2-5; abundance: few; v_gene: TRBV12-3/TRBV12-4; CDR3aa: CASSLGGGVLETQYF; CDR3nt: TGTGCCAGCAGTTTGGGGGGGGGAGTTTTAGAGACCCAGTACTTC
d_gene: .; j_gene: TRBJ1-2; abundance: .; v_gene: TRBV6-1; CDR3aa: CASSEGPDIGGYTF; CDR3nt: TGTGCCAGCAGTGAAGGACCCGACATCGGAGGCTACACCTTC
d_gene: .; j_gene: TRBJ2-1; abundance: .; v_gene: TRBV15; CDR3aa: CATSRAPRDHEQFF; CDR3nt: TGTGCCACCAGCAGAGCTCCCAGAGACCATGAGCAGTTCTTC
d_gene: TRBD2; j_gene: TRBJ2-7; abundance: .; v_gene: TRBV18; CDR3aa: CASSPSSGSYEQYF; CDR3nt: TGTGCCAGCTCACCCTCTAGCGGTTCCTACGAGCAGTACTTC
d_gene: .; j_gene: TRBJ1-4; abundance: few; v_gene: TRBV6-1; CDR3aa: CASRGKEKLFF; CDR3nt: TGTGCCAGCAGAGGGAAAGAAAAACTGTTTTTT
d_gene: TRBD1; j_gene: TRBJ1-6; abundance: .; v_gene: TRBV20-1; CDR3aa: CSAKGQGISPLHF; CDR3nt: TGCAGTGCAAAGGGACAGGGAATTTCACCCCTCCACTTT
d_gene: TRBD2; j_gene: TRBJ2-3; abundance: .; v_gene: TRBV6-5; CDR3aa: CASSLAGASSDTQYF; CDR3nt: TGTGCCAGCAGTCTAGCGGGAGCAAGCTCAGATACGCAGTATTTT
d_gene: .; j_gene: TRBJ2-3; abundance: few; v_gene: TRBV2; CDR3aa: CASSEIGTDTQYF; CDR3nt: TGTGCCAGCAGTGAGATCGGCACAGATACGCAGTATTTT
d_gene: TRBD1; j_gene: TRBJ1-1; abundance: .; v_gene: TRBV12-3/TRBV12-4; CDR3aa: CASSPGQANTEAFF; CDR3nt: TGTGCCAGCAGTCCGGGACAGGCAAACACTGAAGCTTTCTTT
d_gene: .; j_gene: TRBJ2-2; abundance: many; v_gene: TRBV12-3/TRBV12-4; CDR3aa: CASSFEGGELFF; CDR3nt: TGTGCCAGCAGTTTTGAAGGCGGGGAGCTGTTTTTT
d_gene: .; j_gene: TRBJ2-1; abundance: few; v_gene: TRBV29-1; CDR3aa: CSAPGLNYNEQFF; CDR3nt: TGCAGCGCGCCGGGACTCAACTACAATGAGCAGTTCTTC
d_gene: .; j_gene: TRBJ2-6; abundance: .; v_gene: TRBV7-9; CDR3aa: CASSFTGPGANVLTF; CDR3nt: TGTGCCAGCAGCTTTACCGGGCCTGGGGCCAACGTCCTGACTTTC
d_gene: .; j_gene: TRBJ1-1; abundance: .; v_gene: TRBV28; CDR3aa: CASSSLENTEAFF; CDR3nt: TGTGCCAGCAGTTCTTTGGAGAACACTGAAGCTTTCTTT
d_gene: .; j_gene: TRBJ2-7; abundance: few; v_gene: TRBV20-1; CDR3aa: CSASGGRGQGHEQYF; CDR3nt: TGCAGTGCTAGTGGGGGCAGGGGCCAAGGACACGAGCAGTACTTC
d_gene: TRBD1; j_gene: TRBJ1-1; abundance: few; v_gene: TRBV29-1; CDR3aa: CSVEDRGWTEAFF; CDR3nt: TGCAGCGTTGAGGACAGGGGTTGGACTGAAGCTTTCTTT
d_gene: .; j_gene: TRBJ2-7; abundance: few; v_gene: TRBV20-1; CDR3aa: CSAREGSDYEQYF; CDR3nt: TGCAGTGCTAGAGAGGGGAGTGACTACGAGCAGTACTTC
d_gene: TRBD1; j_gene: TRBJ1-2; abundance: .; v_gene: TRBV7-2; CDR3aa: CASSSSPGQAGGYTF; CDR3nt: TGTGCCAGCAGCTCCTCGCCTGGACAGGCTGGGGGCTACACCTTC
d_gene: TRBD1; j_gene: TRBJ2-5; abundance: .; v_gene: TRBV24-1; CDR3aa: CATSESGTGGKTQYF; CDR3nt: TGTGCCACCAGTGAATCCGGGACAGGGGGCAAGACCCAGTACTTC
d_gene: TRBD1; j_gene: TRBJ1-6; abundance: .; v_gene: TRBV6-5; CDR3aa: CASSGRTGDLIALHF; CDR3nt: TGTGCCAGCAGTGGACGGACAGGGGATCTGATAGCCCTCCACTTT
d_gene: .; j_gene: TRBJ1-1; abundance: .; v_gene: TRBV3-1; CDR3aa: CASSPMAGGATEAFF; CDR3nt: TGTGCCAGCAGCCCCATGGCGGGGGGCGCGACTGAAGCTTTCTTT
d_gene: .; j_gene: TRBJ2-2; abundance: .; v_gene: TRBV11-2; CDR3aa: CASSLGGFNTGELFF; CDR3nt: TGTGCCAGCAGCTTAGGGGGATTCAACACCGGGGAGCTGTTTTTT
d_gene: .; j_gene: TRBJ2-7; abundance: few; v_gene: TRBV6-6; CDR3aa: CASKPGRETEQYF; CDR3nt: TGTGCCAGCAAACCGGGACGGGAGACCGAGCAGTACTTC
d_gene: TRBD1; j_gene: TRBJ2-5; abundance: .; v_gene: TRBV27; CDR3aa: CASSSPGQGRETQYF; CDR3nt: TGTGCCAGCAGTTCCCCCGGACAGGGGAGGGAGACCCAGTACTTC
d_gene: TRBD2; j_gene: TRBJ2-1; abundance: few; v_gene: TRBV5-1; CDR3aa: CASSLGTSGSNNEQFF; CDR3nt: TGCGCCAGCAGCTTGGGGACTAGCGGGAGCAACAATGAGCAGTTCTTC
d_gene: TRBD2; j_gene: TRBJ2-3; abundance: few; v_gene: TRBV20-1; CDR3aa: CSARVVAGGLADTQYF; CDR3nt: TGCAGTGCTAGAGTCGTAGCGGGGGGGCTGGCAGATACGCAGTATTTT
d_gene: .; j_gene: TRBJ2-1; abundance: few; v_gene: TRBV6-2/TRBV6-3; CDR3aa: CASRTGPHPFF; CDR3nt: TGTGCCAGCCGAACGGGGCCACACCCTTTCTTC
d_gene: .; j_gene: TRBJ2-6; abundance: few; v_gene: TRBV4-3; CDR3aa: CASSQDRTAGANVLTF; CDR3nt: TGCGCCAGCAGCCAAGATCGAACAGCTGGGGCCAACGTCCTGACTTTC
d_gene: .; j_gene: TRBJ2-7; abundance: few; v_gene: TRBV29-1; CDR3aa: CSVEEQGGPYEQYF; CDR3nt: TGCAGCGTTGAAGAACAGGGAGGGCCCTACGAGCAGTACTTC
d_gene: .; j_gene: TRBJ2-7; abundance: many; v_gene: TRBV11-2; CDR3aa: CASSRRDTGPEQYF; CDR3nt: TGTGCCAGCAGCCGCCGGGACACCGGACCCGAGCAGTACTTC
d_gene: .; j_gene: TRBJ1-1; abundance: few; v_gene: TRBV20-1; CDR3aa: CSASNSGKAFF; CDR3nt: TGCAGTGCTAGCAACTCAGGGAAAGCTTTCTTT
d_gene: .; j_gene: TRBJ2-5; abundance: .; v_gene: TRBV7-2; CDR3aa: CASRRAGIIQETQYF; CDR3nt: TGTGCCAGCAGGAGGGCAGGGATAATCCAAGAGACCCAGTACTTC
d_gene: .; j_gene: TRBJ1-1; abundance: many; v_gene: TRBV19; CDR3aa: CASSQGNTEAFF; CDR3nt: TGTGCCAGCAGTCAGGGGAACACTGAAGCTTTCTTT
d_gene: .; j_gene: TRBJ2-2; abundance: few; v_gene: TRBV20-1; CDR3aa: CSATEQGNTGELFF; CDR3nt: TGCAGTGCCACCGAACAGGGCAACACCGGGGAGCTGTTTTTT
d_gene: TRBD1; j_gene: TRBJ1-6; abundance: .; v_gene: TRBV5-1; CDR3aa: CASTSGQGNSPLHF; CDR3nt: TGCGCCAGCACCTCCGGACAGGGTAATTCACCCCTCCACTTT
d_gene: TRBD1; j_gene: TRBJ2-2; abundance: .; v_gene: TRBV11-3; CDR3aa: CASSPLRGTGDTGELFF; CDR3nt: TGTGCCAGCAGCCCACTCCGTGGGACAGGGGACACCGGGGAGCTGTTTTTT
d_gene: .; j_gene: TRBJ2-3; abundance: .; v_gene: TRBV15; CDR3aa: CATSRVVTDTQYF; CDR3nt: TGTGCCACCAGCAGAGTGGTAACAGATACGCAGTATTTT
d_gene: .; j_gene: TRBJ2-2; abundance: .; v_gene: TRBV5-1; CDR3aa: CASSFAHTGELFF; CDR3nt: TGCGCCAGCAGCTTCGCACACACCGGGGAGCTGTTTTTT
d_gene: .; j_gene: TRBJ2-5; abundance: .; v_gene: TRBV7-2; CDR3aa: CASSLRGPETQYF; CDR3nt: TGTGCCAGCAGCTTAAGGGGCCCGGAGACCCAGTACTTC
d_gene: .; j_gene: TRBJ2-3; abundance: few; v_gene: TRBV11-2; CDR3aa: CASSWGGLAFTDTQYF; CDR3nt: TGTGCCAGCAGCTGGGGAGGTTTGGCCTTCACAGATACGCAGTATTTT
d_gene: .; j_gene: TRBJ2-2; abundance: .; v_gene: TRBV4-2; CDR3aa: CASGQGELFF; CDR3nt: TGTGCCAGCGGACAAGGGGAGCTGTTTTTT
d_gene: TRBD1; j_gene: TRBJ1-6; abundance: .; v_gene: TRBV5-1; CDR3aa: CASSPVGTGLRNSPLHF; CDR3nt: TGCGCCAGCAGCCCCGTGGGGACAGGACTCCGTAATTCACCCCTCCACTTT
d_gene: .; j_gene: TRBJ1-1; abundance: .; v_gene: TRBV7-8; CDR3aa: CASSSIVSPLGGTEAFF; CDR3nt: TGTGCCAGCAGCTCAATAGTATCCCCCTTGGGGGGCACTGAAGCTTTCTTT
d_gene: TRBD1; j_gene: TRBJ1-5; abundance: few; v_gene: TRBV20-1; CDR3aa: CSARDRRGNQPQHF; CDR3nt: TGCAGTGCTCGGGACAGGAGAGGCAATCAGCCCCAGCATTTT
d_gene: .; j_gene: TRBJ1-5; abundance: few; v_gene: TRBV15; CDR3aa: CATSRDNGQPQHF; CDR3nt: TGTGCCACCAGCAGAGATAATGGGCAGCCCCAGCATTTT
d_gene: TRBD1; j_gene: TRBJ2-7; abundance: many; v_gene: TRBV9; CDR3aa: CASSAGGQGPYEQYF; CDR3nt: TGTGCCAGCAGCGCAGGGGGACAGGGGCCCTACGAGCAGTACTTC
d_gene: .; j_gene: TRBJ2-3; abundance: few; v_gene: TRBV6-6; CDR3aa: CASSYQSRAGTDTQYF; CDR3nt: TGTGCCAGCAGTTATCAGTCCCGGGCCGGCACAGATACGCAGTATTTT
d_gene: .; j_gene: TRBJ2-7; abundance: .; v_gene: TRBV18; CDR3aa: CASSSTQVPSSYEQYF; CDR3nt: TGTGCCAGCTCGAGCACGCAGGTCCCCTCCTCCTACGAGCAGTACTTC
d_gene: .; j_gene: TRBJ2-5; abundance: few; v_gene: TRBV12-3/TRBV12-4; CDR3aa: CASSSQDGRPGRKTQYF; CDR3nt: TGTGCCAGCAGTTCTCAAGATGGGCGGCCCGGAAGAAAGACCCAGTACTTC
d_gene: .; j_gene: TRBJ2-1; abundance: few; v_gene: TRBV4-1; CDR3aa: CASSQGYPSYNEQFF; CDR3nt: TGCGCCAGCAGCCAAGGCTATCCCTCCTACAATGAGCAGTTCTTC